The present T cell receptor beta chain was sequenced within a study of T-cell reconstitution after alpha-beta-depleted transplantation in children. This clonotype came up a few times. Its cognate antigen is unknown. The V end lost 1 base, the J end lost 3 bases, and 7 bases lay between the germline ends. The CDR3 runs to 13 residues. Study outcomes and limitations: Some patients' high day-60 TCRbeta diversity was attributed to recipient cells surviving conditioning.

TCRbeta library preparation incorporated unique molecular identifiers. TCRdb itself ran the PCR reads through MiXCR, one entry per CDR3 protein. The table shows approximately 120,000 distinct CDR3 sequences, with around 9.8% occurring only once. This chain links TRBV12-3 or TRBV12-4 with TRBJ2-7; D uncertain. This receptor was identified in a girl in the first two years of life who had a stem cell transplant for combined immunodeficiency, so the T cells may come from the graft donor. The sequencing used PBMCs, mostly from graft donor cells, collected 180 days after TCRalphabeta/CD19-depleted stem cell transplant. This chain's CDR3 is CASSLVGFYEQYF. CDR3 coding DNA: TGTGCCAGCAGTTTAGTTGGGTTCTACGAGCAGTACTTC.